This T cell receptor beta chain came from a study of brain T cells in children with intractable seizures listed by TCRdb under 2021. Broadly, across the study: Resected brain tissue from 45 to 60 pediatric epilepsy surgery cases was first screened for immune gene transcripts using a NanoString immunology panel. About 65% of the 12 selected surgery cases also had pre-surgery blood sequenced, which left four cases with brain tissue only.

Broad study findings and their caveats: Because sequencing depth differed between pre- and post-surgery blood, the absence of clones from the pre-surgery sample may reflect undersampling. Viral specificity was inferred only from CDR3 sequence similarity, and patients' HCMV serostatus was unknown.

With regard to this clone: There is no known antigen for this receptor. Base qualities are not at hand, and no much larger clone is one base apart.

There are 14 amino acids in the CDR3, from cysteine to phenylalanine inclusive. The retained sequence is limited to the CDR3, 42 bases, with the frame set at the first base. V and J are truncated by 3 bases and 12 bases respectively, leaving an intervening sequence of 20 bases. The germline V gene provides CDR1 MDHEN and CDR2 SYDVKM. Reading the label with the study, this specimen's time point is: blood from clinic visit 5 months post-surgery; TSC patient then seizure free. The surgery cases that showed the highest brain T cell transcript signatures were chosen for TCR beta chain sequencing of brain tissue, and of blood when it was available. Before surgery, the patients had been given at least one anti-epileptic drug. TCR-sequenced patients were children with drug-resistant epilepsy due to tuberous sclerosis complex, focal cortical dysplasia, Rasmussen encephalitis or hemimegalencephaly. Bulk genomic DNA was isolated from unsorted brain tissue and whole blood using the Monarch genomic DNA purification kit.

TCR beta chain sequences were generated from genomic DNA using the immunoSEQ assay. The original methods were these. CDR3 sequences that did not begin with the conserved framework cysteine at position 104 were removed by hand. To get clonality, the normalized Shannon's Diversity Index was subtracted from one, giving values from 0 (maximal diversity) to 1 (oligoclonal). Chi-squared comparison-of-proportions tests assessed whether the same CDR3 differed in frequency between samples, such as brain versus blood. Public clonotypes were identified through searches of immuneACCESS, and similarity to known antiviral clonotypes was evaluated with the VDJdb browser. TCRdb holds this immuneACCESS table with in-frame rearrangements only. Some clones are missing; in checked studies, unresolved V genes explain under half, and the rest has no known cause. Clone size and the V and J calls come from that table; the DNA yielded D and trimming. The table for this sample lists hundreds of thousands of clones; 93% of them were counted only once. Roughly 6% of the sample comes from the top ten.

The sequence was collected from a boy younger than two with tuberous sclerosis and intractable seizures. The chain links TRBV28 with TRBJ1-1, with no reliable assignment of the D segment. The material sequenced was peripheral blood, taken about 5 months after surgery. The DNA reads as follows: TGTGCCAGCAGTTTCAAATTCAGAGGGATCGCGACTTTCTTT. This yields the protein CASSFKFRGIATFF.